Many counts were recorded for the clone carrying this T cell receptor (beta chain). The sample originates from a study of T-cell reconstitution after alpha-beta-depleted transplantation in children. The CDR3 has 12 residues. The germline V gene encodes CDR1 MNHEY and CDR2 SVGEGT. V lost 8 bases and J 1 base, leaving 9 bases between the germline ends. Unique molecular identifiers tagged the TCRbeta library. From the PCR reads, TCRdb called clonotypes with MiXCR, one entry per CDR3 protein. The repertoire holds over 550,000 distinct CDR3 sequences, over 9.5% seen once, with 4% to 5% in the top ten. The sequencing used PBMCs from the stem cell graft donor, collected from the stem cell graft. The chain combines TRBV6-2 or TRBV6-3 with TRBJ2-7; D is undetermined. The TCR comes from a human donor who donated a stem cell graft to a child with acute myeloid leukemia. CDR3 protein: CASCGPSYEQYF. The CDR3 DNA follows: TGTGCCAGCTGTGGTCCGTCCTACGAGCAGTACTTC.